The source of this T cell receptor (beta chain) is a study of blood T cell repertoires in COVID-19. This CDR3 comprises 13 residues. The V gene lost 1 base and the J gene lost 2 bases, with 5 bases spanning the gap. CDR1 SEHNR and CDR2 FQNEAQ come from the germline V gene (reference sequence). Assay used: immunoSEQ multiplex PCR; TCRdb lists only in-frame clones, some missing. The table includes roughly 100,000 clones, more than 75% detected once. The chain couples TRBV7-9 to TRBJ2-5; D remains unclear. The TCR sequence derives from a man over 45 with active or convalescent COVID-19. The sequenced sample was peripheral blood. The CDR3 region is CASSLGRQETQYF. CDR3 DNA: TGTGCCAGCAGCTTAGGCAGACAAGAGACCCAGTACTTC.